Listed below are T cell receptor beta chains from one sample, sequenced in a study of OX40 agonist ivuxolimab in advanced cancers. Measured with immunoSEQ multiplex PCR; TCRdb has only the in-frame clones, and not every one. This table holds roughly 56,000 clones, 89% found once. Sequenced material: CD4+ or CD8+ T cells sorted from blood, taken in a trial of the OX40 agonist ivuxolimab. These receptors all stem from an adult with an advanced solid tumor such as melanoma, head and neck, liver or kidney cancer. The CDR3 runs from the conserved cysteine through the conserved F or W. The D gene is left open where the match is weak. Clone size is stated in some rows and not others, as once, few, many or a class when expanded.

-	TRBV7-9	TRBJ2-7	-	CASSSSRTPNEQYF	TGTGCCAGCAGCTCATCGAGGACCCCGAACGAGCAGTACTTC
-	TRBV28	TRBJ1-1	-	CASSLTNMNTEAFF	TGTGCCAGCAGTTTAACCAATATGAACACTGAAGCTTTCTTT
-	TRBV11-2	TRBJ2-5	-	CASSLVEGTFQETQYF	TGTGCCAGCAGCTTAGTTGAGGGGACATTCCAAGAGACCCAGTACTTC
-	TRBV28	TRBJ1-1	-	CASSYLGGTEAFF	TGTGCCAGCAGTTATCTTGGGGGCACTGAAGCTTTCTTT
-	TRBV18	TRBJ2-2	TRBD2	CASSPTSGEYTGELFF	TGTGCCAGCTCACCTACTAGCGGGGAATACACCGGGGAGCTGTTTTTT
-	TRBV5-6	TRBJ2-7	-	CASSFASTLGSYEQYF	TGTGCCAGCAGCTTCGCCTCGACATTGGGGTCCTACGAGCAGTACTTC
-	TRBV28	TRBJ2-2	-	CASRPSANTGELFF	TGTGCCAGCAGACCCAGCGCGAACACCGGGGAGCTGTTTTTT
-	TRBV13	TRBJ2-1	-	CASSWSPNNEQFF	TGTGCCAGCAGCTGGAGCCCCAACAATGAGCAGTTCTTC
-	TRBV7-9	TRBJ2-3	-	CASSHNAGRDTQYF	TGTGCCAGCAGCCACAATGCAGGGAGAGATACGCAGTATTTT
-	TRBV10-3	TRBJ2-7	-	CAISEIGYEQYF	TGTGCCATCAGTGAGATCGGCTACGAGCAGTACTTC
few	TRBV7-2	TRBJ2-7	-	CASSLGGDSSYEQYF	TGTGCCAGCAGCTTAGGCGGGGACAGCTCCTACGAGCAGTACTTC
-	TRBV19	TRBJ2-1	-	CASRGKSYEQFF	TGTGCCTCAAGGGGAAAGTCCTATGAGCAGTTCTTC
-	TRBV7-9	TRBJ2-3	TRBD2	CASSHPLAGASTDTQYF	TGTGCCAGCAGCCACCCCTTAGCGGGAGCTAGCACAGATACGCAGTATTTT
-	TRBV15	TRBJ1-2	-	CASRKGSNYGYTF	TGTGCCAGTCGGAAGGGGAGTAACTATGGCTACACCTTC
-	TRBV4-1	TRBJ2-3	TRBD2	CASSPRTSGIGYAADTQYF	TGCGCCAGCAGCCCAAGGACTAGCGGGATAGGGTACGCCGCAGATACGCAGTATTTT
-	TRBV5-1	TRBJ2-7	TRBD1	CASSLAGTGDEQYF	TGCGCCAGCAGCTTGGCCGGGACAGGTGACGAGCAGTACTTC
-	TRBV7-9	TRBJ1-2	-	CASSLGFRYGYTF	TGTGCCAGCAGCCTGGGGTTCCGCTATGGCTACACCTTC
-	TRBV19	TRBJ2-3	TRBD2	CASSISLAGVGDTQYF	TGTGCCAGTAGTATTTCCCTAGCGGGAGTTGGGGATACGCAGTATTTT
-	TRBV14	TRBJ2-1	TRBD2	CASSQQAGWEQFF	TGTGCCAGCAGCCAGCAAGCGGGATGGGAGCAGTTCTTC
medium-sized	TRBV7-9	TRBJ2-2	TRBD2	CASSLDPSGRAGELFF	TGTGCCAGCAGCTTAGATCCTAGCGGGAGAGCCGGGGAGCTGTTTTTT
-	TRBV2	TRBJ2-1	-	CASSGVPSYNEQFF	TGTGCCAGCAGTGGAGTTCCCTCCTACAATGAGCAGTTCTTC
-	TRBV4-2	TRBJ2-7	TRBD1	CASSQGTGNTYEQYF	TGTGCCAGCAGCCAAGGGACAGGGAACACCTACGAGCAGTACTTC
-	TRBV28	TRBJ2-7	TRBD1	CASSLPSPGQVYEQYF	TGTGCCAGCAGTTTACCCTCTCCGGGACAGGTCTACGAGCAGTACTTC
-	TRBV11-2	TRBJ2-2	TRBD2	CASTSALGRAETGELFF	TGTGCCAGCACCTCCGCCCTCGGGAGGGCGGAGACCGGGGAGCTGTTTTTT
-	TRBV19	TRBJ1-2	TRBD1	CASSTGTGVYGYTF	TGTGCCAGTAGTACGGGGACAGGGGTATATGGCTACACCTTC
-	TRBV4-3	TRBJ1-4	TRBD1	CASSRLTGTNEKLFF	TGCGCCAGCAGCCGACTGACAGGGACCAATGAAAAACTGTTTTTT
-	TRBV2	TRBJ1-1	TRBD1	CASRGNAGGRDTEAFF	TGTGCCAGCAGGGGGAACGCAGGGGGCAGGGACACTGAAGCTTTCTTT
few	TRBV7-9	TRBJ1-2	-	CASSSAPVYGYTF	TGTGCCAGCTCGTCCGCGCCAGTTTATGGCTACACCTTC
-	TRBV9	TRBJ1-2	-	CASSVGGTAYGYTF	TGTGCCAGCAGCGTAGGGGGCACCGCCTATGGCTACACCTTC
-	TRBV19	TRBJ1-5	-	CASSIVSGDHQPQHF	TGTGCCAGTAGTATAGTGTCAGGGGACCATCAGCCCCAGCATTTT
-	TRBV28	TRBJ2-4	TRBD2	CASSPPLASRDIQYF	TGTGCCAGCAGCCCCCCACTAGCGAGTCGGGACATTCAGTACTTC
-	TRBV4-1	TRBJ1-2	-	CASSQGGADYGYTF	TGCGCCAGCAGCCAAGGGGGGGCGGACTATGGCTACACCTTC
-	TRBV11-2	TRBJ2-7	-	CASSPPWTTSYEQYF	TGTGCCAGCAGCCCTCCTTGGACAACTTCCTACGAGCAGTACTTC
-	TRBV5-1	TRBJ2-3	TRBD1	CASSSGQSTDTQYF	TGCGCCAGCAGCTCGGGACAGTCCACAGATACGCAGTATTTT
few	TRBV7-2	TRBJ2-1	TRBD1	CASSLPADRDYEQFF	TGTGCCAGCAGCTTACCAGCGGACAGGGACTATGAGCAGTTCTTC
-	TRBV15	TRBJ2-1	-	CATSRDLGEDYNEQFF	TGTGCCACCAGCAGAGATTTGGGGGAAGACTACAATGAGCAGTTCTTC
-	TRBV10-3	TRBJ1-5	TRBD1	CAISDPGQGAFQPQHF	TGTGCCATCAGTGACCCAGGACAGGGGGCTTTTCAGCCCCAGCATTTT
once	TRBV6-5	TRBJ1-3	-	CASTGGVSSGNTIYF	TGTGCCAGCACCGGGGGCGTAAGCTCTGGAAACACCATATATTTT
-	TRBV15	TRBJ2-7	TRBD2	CATSSIAGVSYEQYF	TGTGCCACCAGCAGTATAGCGGGAGTCTCCTACGAGCAGTACTTC
-	TRBV13	TRBJ1-2	-	CASSLGGSMSGYTF	TGTGCCAGCAGCCTAGGGGGTTCGATGAGTGGCTACACCTTC
-	TRBV5-1	TRBJ1-1	TRBD1	CASSFGTGENTEAFF	TGCGCCAGCAGCTTTGGAACAGGGGAGAACACTGAAGCTTTCTTT
-	TRBV5-6	TRBJ2-7	-	CASSLNRASYEQYF	TGTGCCAGCAGCTTAAACCGGGCCTCCTACGAGCAGTACTTC
-	TRBV5-4	TRBJ2-2	TRBD2	CASSWGLAGGNTGELFF	TGTGCCAGCAGCTGGGGACTAGCGGGAGGGAACACCGGGGAGCTGTTTTTT
-	TRBV4-3	TRBJ2-2	-	CASSQDGTGELFF	TGCGCCAGCAGCCAAGATGGCACCGGGGAGCTGTTTTTT
-	TRBV13	TRBJ2-7	TRBD1	CASSVGQGYEQYF	TGTGCCAGCAGCGTAGGACAGGGGTACGAGCAGTACTTC
-	TRBV4-3	TRBJ2-1	-	CASSQDDQQSSYNEQFF	TGCGCCAGCAGCCAAGATGACCAACAGAGCTCCTACAATGAGCAGTTCTTC
-	TRBV11-2	TRBJ2-3	-	CASSLDWRSEPTDTQYF	TGTGCCAGCAGCTTAGATTGGCGATCGGAGCCCACAGATACGCAGTATTTT
once	TRBV29-1	TRBJ2-3	-	CSVDAGPSTDTQYF	TGCAGCGTTGACGCGGGACCTAGCACAGATACGCAGTATTTT
once	TRBV5-6	TRBJ1-2	TRBD1	CASSLRAGGLFLGYTF	TGTGCCAGCAGCTTGAGGGCAGGGGGCCTTTTTCTTGGCTACACCTTC
-	TRBV2	TRBJ1-2	-	CASSEGGTSYGYTF	TGTGCCAGCAGTGAAGGAGGCACCTCCTATGGCTACACCTTC
-	TRBV13	TRBJ2-7	-	CASSLAAPDEQYF	TGTGCCAGCAGCTTAGCCGCCCCAGACGAGCAGTACTTC
-	TRBV9	TRBJ2-7	TRBD1	CASSDGTGGEYEQYF	TGTGCCAGCAGCGACGGGACAGGGGGCGAATACGAGCAGTACTTC
-	TRBV5-6	TRBJ2-7	-	CASSWGSGGEQYF	TGTGCCAGCAGCTGGGGATCTGGGGGCGAGCAGTACTTC
-	TRBV12-5	TRBJ2-1	TRBD2	CASGLGAGLAVNNEQFF	TGTGCTAGTGGTTTGGGGGCCGGACTAGCGGTGAACAATGAGCAGTTCTTC
-	TRBV2	TRBJ1-1	-	CASNKPGHLDTEAFF	TGTGCCAGCAATAAACCCGGACATCTGGACACTGAAGCTTTCTTT
once	TRBV21-1	TRBJ1-1	-	CASRCWVDTEAFF	TGTGCCAGCCGCTGTTGGGTTGACACTGAAGCTTTCTTT
-	TRBV19	TRBJ2-3	-	CASSIIPSTDTQYF	TGTGCCAGTAGTATTATACCCTCCACAGATACGCAGTATTTT
-	TRBV15	TRBJ2-7	TRBD1	CATSGTGAYEQYF	TGTGCCACCTCCGGGACAGGGGCCTACGAGCAGTACTTC
-	TRBV4-3	TRBJ2-1	-	CASSPRSGGRNEQFF	TGCGCCAGCAGCCCCAGGTCCGGAGGGAGGAATGAGCAGTTCTTC
-	TRBV27	TRBJ2-1	TRBD2	CASSLPLPGGSNEQFF	TGTGCCAGCAGTTTACCCCTTCCGGGAGGTTCGAATGAGCAGTTCTTC